The rows below give T cell receptor beta chains drawn from one sample of a study of blood T cells in healthy people across ages. TCRdb analysed the 5' RACE reads with MiXCR anew, one entry per CDR3 protein. The top ten clones hold roughly 8% of a sample with about 1,500,000 distinct CDR3 sequences, 28% of them seen once. Sequenced material: blood. The receptors originated from a young woman in good health. CDR3s include the opening cysteine and the closing phenylalanine or tryptophan. The D gene is left open where the match is weak. Some rows have no size entry. The others give once, few or many, or a class for an expanded clone.

j_call: TRBJ2-3; clone_size: -; d_call: TRBD2; v_call: TRBV12-3/TRBV12-4; cdr3_nt: TGTGCCAGCAGCCCGCTAGCGGGCGGTTCTGCAGATACGCAGTATTTT; cdr3_aa: CASSPLAGGSADTQYF
j_call: TRBJ1-2; clone_size: -; d_call: TRBD1; v_call: TRBV3-1; cdr3_nt: TGTGCCAGCAGCCAAACCGGGACAGGGGGTACCCTCGGGGGCTACACCTTC; cdr3_aa: CASSQTGTGGTLGGYTF
j_call: TRBJ2-2; clone_size: -; d_call: -; v_call: TRBV29-1; cdr3_nt: TGCAGCGTTTCACAGGGCACCGGGGAGCTGTTTTTT; cdr3_aa: CSVSQGTGELFF
j_call: TRBJ1-1; clone_size: -; d_call: TRBD1; v_call: TRBV18; cdr3_nt: TGTGCCAGCGCACAGGGGAGGGACACTGAAGCTTTCTTT; cdr3_aa: CASAQGRDTEAFF
j_call: TRBJ1-5; clone_size: few; d_call: TRBD1; v_call: TRBV30; cdr3_nt: TGTGCCTGGAGTGGGATCAGGGGGAATCAGCCCCAGCATTTT; cdr3_aa: CAWSGIRGNQPQHF
j_call: TRBJ1-5; clone_size: few; d_call: TRBD1; v_call: TRBV15; cdr3_nt: TGTGCCACCAGCAGTCTCTACCAGGGGGGGACTCAGCCCCAGCATTTT; cdr3_aa: CATSSLYQGGTQPQHF
j_call: TRBJ1-1; clone_size: -; d_call: -; v_call: TRBV11-2; cdr3_nt: TGTGCCAGCAGCTTAACACGACAGTTAGGGTCTGAAGCTTTCTTT; cdr3_aa: CASSLTRQLGSEAFF
j_call: TRBJ2-4; clone_size: few; d_call: TRBD2; v_call: TRBV4-3; cdr3_nt: TGCGCCAGCAGCCAAGATTGGAGGGCTAGCGGAAACAATGAGCAGTACTTC; cdr3_aa: CASSQDWRASGNNEQYF
j_call: TRBJ2-1; clone_size: few; d_call: TRBD2; v_call: TRBV5-1; cdr3_nt: TGCGCCAGCAGCTGGACTAGCGGGGGGAGGAATGAGCAGTTCTTC; cdr3_aa: CASSWTSGGRNEQFF
j_call: TRBJ2-6; clone_size: few; d_call: -; v_call: TRBV9; cdr3_nt: TGTGCCAGCAGCGTAGGGTGGGGGGCCAACGTCCTGACTTTC; cdr3_aa: CASSVGWGANVLTF
j_call: TRBJ2-7; clone_size: many; d_call: -; v_call: TRBV10-3; cdr3_nt: TGTGCCATCAGATCAGACTACGAGCAGTACTTC; cdr3_aa: CAIRSDYEQYF
j_call: TRBJ1-1; clone_size: few; d_call: -; v_call: TRBV5-6; cdr3_nt: TGTGCCAGCAGCATAAACACAGGGAGGGTGGGCACTGAAGCTTTCTTT; cdr3_aa: CASSINTGRVGTEAFF
j_call: TRBJ2-1; clone_size: many; d_call: -; v_call: TRBV29-1; cdr3_nt: TGCAGCGTTGAAGATAGGGGGATGGGGGAGCAGTTCTTC; cdr3_aa: CSVEDRGMGEQFF
j_call: TRBJ2-3; clone_size: -; d_call: -; v_call: TRBV2; cdr3_nt: TGTGCCAGCAGTGTAGGGTCCAGTACGCAGTATTTT; cdr3_aa: CASSVGSSTQYF
j_call: TRBJ2-1; clone_size: many; d_call: -; v_call: TRBV7-6; cdr3_nt: TGTGCCAGCAGCTTAGCCGAGGATGAGCAGTTCTTC; cdr3_aa: CASSLAEDEQFF
j_call: TRBJ2-1; clone_size: -; d_call: TRBD2; v_call: TRBV5-1; cdr3_nt: TGCGCCAGCAGCTCGGGACTAGTCGTTTACAATGAGCAGTTCTTC; cdr3_aa: CASSSGLVVYNEQFF
j_call: TRBJ2-5; clone_size: many; d_call: TRBD1; v_call: TRBV28; cdr3_nt: TGTGCCAGCCGAACCCCAGGGGGAGAGACCCAGTACTTC; cdr3_aa: CASRTPGGETQYF
j_call: TRBJ2-1; clone_size: few; d_call: TRBD1; v_call: TRBV11-2; cdr3_nt: TGTGCCAGCAGATATAAAGGGACAGGGAGTAGGAATGAGCAGTTCTTC; cdr3_aa: CASRYKGTGSRNEQFF